Listed here are 4 T cell receptor beta chains from one sample, sequenced in a study of technical replicates of blood from a few donors. Sequencing was performed with immunoSEQ multiplex PCR; in TCRdb, only in-frame clones are kept and a portion is missing. This table has tens of thousands of clones, approximately 91% appearing once. Material: PBMCs. The receptors stem from a human donor in good health. Some clones in this sample may be carry-over from other donors' samples.

This CDR3 reads CASSRDRGTGELFF. The DNA for the CDR3 is TGTGCCAGCAGCCGAGACAGGGGAACCGGGGAGCTGTTTTTT. The V call is TRBV5-6, the J call TRBJ2-2; 8 bases line up with TRBD1. Trimming cost V 4 bases and J 5 bases; bases outside gene matches: 4. Germline lookup yields CDR1 SGHDT and CDR2 YYEEEE. The CDR3 has 14 amino acids. The full variable domain, in which reference TRBV5-6 and TRBJ2-2 provide the parts outside the CDR3, is DAGVTQSPTHLIKTRGQQVTLRCSPKSGHDTVSWYQQALGQGPQFIFQYYEEEERQRGNFPDRFSGHQFPNYSSELNVNALLLGDSALYLCASSRDRGTGELFFGEGSRLTVL.

J is TRBJ2-5 and V is TRBV19; perhaps TRBD1 as D (6 bases). V shed 0 bases and J shed 5 bases, with 10 bases lying between them. The CDR3 length is 14 residues. Germline V lookup: CDR1 LNHDA, CDR2 SQIVND (reference sequence). Written as DNA, the CDR3 is TGTGCCAGTAGTATAGATCAGGGGTGGGAGACCCAGTACTTC. Residues: CASSIDQGWETQYF.

V usage is TRBV21-1 and J usage is TRBJ1-1. TRBV21-1 is a documented pseudogene. The CDR3 has 15 residues. CDR3 DNA: TGTGCCAGCAGCAAAGAAGAATGCGGGGACACTGAAGCTTTCTTT. Its protein is CASSKEECGDTEAFF.

This clone has only one observation. The chain joins TRBV6-1 to TRBJ2-3; the match to TRBD2 covers 10 bases. Per the germline V gene, CDR1 is MNHNS and CDR2 is SASEGT. The CDR3 spans 14 residues. The V and J ends lost 6 bases and 7 bases, in that order; junction bases with no gene match: 7. The CDR3 sequence: CASRPAGGPNTQYF. The CDR3 nucleotides are TGTGCCAGCAGACCAGCGGGGGGGCCGAATACGCAGTATTTT.